These 25 T cell receptor beta chains came from one sample sequenced in a study of T cell repertoires in aging, cancer and after chemotherapy. A mixed TRB-A/B primer pool amplified rearranged TRB by multiplex touch-down PCR. TCRdb recomputed calls from the multiplex PCR reads with MiXCR, one row per CDR3 protein. This repertoire shows 4,000 to 5,000 distinct CDR3 sequences, approximately 41% found once; its top ten account for approximately 60%. Amplification of TCR beta used genomic DNA extracted from peripheral blood. The sample taken for sequencing was blood. These receptors originate from a human donor with a solid tumor.

The chain carries TRBV11-2 and TRBJ1-6; possible D gene TRBD1, 6 bases. The germline V gene has CDR1 SGHAT and CDR2 FQNNGV. Trimming shortened V by 5 bases and J by 6 bases, and 17 bases separated the two germline ends. The CDR3 length is 16 residues. In nucleotides, the CDR3 is TGTGCCAGCAGCCCTCTGGGGGGGGCGCGTAATTCACCCCTCCACTTT. It translates to CASSPLGGARNSPLHF.

The V and J genes are TRBV19 and TRBJ2-1; D uncertain. Germline values: CDR1 LNHDA, CDR2 SQIVND (reference sequence). The CDR3 runs 14 residues. V was clipped by 4 bases and J by 4 bases, with 11 bases between them. The CDR3 protein is CASSRHPDYNEQFF. In DNA, the CDR3 is TGTGCCAGTAGTAGGCACCCCGATTACAATGAGCAGTTCTTC.

This clonotype was counted a few times. V and J are TRBV5-6 and TRBJ1-2, with unresolved D. Looked up from germline, CDR1 is SGHDT and CDR2 is YYEEEE. With 2 bases removed from V and 1 base from J, the gap between germline ends came to 18 bases. This CDR3 is built from 17 residues. CDR3 in amino acids: CASSLNGRPLGNYGYTF. CDR3 nucleotides: TGTGCCAGCAGCTTAAATGGGAGGCCTTTGGGTAACTATGGCTACACCTTC.

This clonotype was counted between two and nine times. This chain uses TRBV7-9 with TRBJ1-4; D possibly corresponds to TRBD1 (6 bases). CDR3 length: 15 amino acids. Germline lookup yields CDR1 SEHNR and CDR2 FQNEAQ (reference sequence). V lost 1 base to trimming and J lost 2 bases, with 8 bases between them. The CDR3 nucleotides read TGTGCCAGCAGCTTAGAGGGGGAGACTAATGAAAAACTGTTTTTT. Protein sequence: CASSLEGETNEKLFF.

The J gene is TRBJ2-7, the V gene TRBV5-1; a possible D gene is TRBD1 (6 bases). The CDR3 contains 15 residues. Trimming cost V 1 base and J 0 bases, with 11 bases left between them. Germline loops: CDR1 SGHRS, CDR2 YFSETQ. This CDR3 is CASSLWAGDSYEQYF. The CDR3 DNA follows: TGCGCCAGCAGCTTGTGGGCAGGGGACTCCTACGAGCAGTACTTC.

This chain connects TRBV20-1 to TRBJ1-1; no firm D call. CDR1 and CDR2 (germline): DFQATT, SNEGSKA (reference sequence). V lost 0 bases and J lost 0, with 8 bases in between. The CDR3 sequence is 14 residues long. CDR3 amino acids: CSARESALNTEAFF. The CDR3 DNA sequence: TGCAGTGCTAGAGAGTCGGCGCTGAACACTGAAGCTTTCTTT.

The rearrangement links TRBV6-2 or TRBV6-3 to TRBJ2-5; 9 bases are a match to TRBD1. The ends lost 4 bases at V and 6 bases at J; junction bases unmatched: 12. The CDR3 consists of 16 residues. The germline CDR1 and CDR2 sequences are MNHEY and SVGEGT. CDR3 sequence (DNA): TGTGCCAGCAGTTCGGACAGGACAGGGGATTTACAGACCCAGTACTTC. Protein: CASSSDRTGDLQTQYF.

The gene calls are TRBV7-9 and TRBJ2-7, with 8 bases aligning to TRBD2. The germline V gene has CDR1 SEHNR and CDR2 FQNEAQ (reference sequence). V lost 1 base to trimming and J lost 5 bases; unmatched junction nucleotides: 7. The length of the CDR3 is 15 residues. The CDR3 protein is CASSLGSGGINEQYF. CDR3 nucleotides: TGTGCCAGCAGCTTAGGGAGCGGGGGTATCAACGAGCAGTACTTC.

The sample holds a few counts of this clonotype. The CDR3 nucleotides read TGTGCCAGCAGCATCGGGACTAGCGGGAGTGAGTTCTTC. Translated: CASSIGTSGSEFF. This sequence joins TRBV7-9 and TRBJ2-1; 14 bases align to TRBD2. J lost 14 bases, V lost 5 bases, and 5 bases had no gene match. Germline CDR1 and CDR2: SEHNR and FQNEAQ (reference sequence). CDR3 length: 13 residues. Combining the CDR3 with reference TRBV7-9 and TRBJ2-1 gives the whole variable domain DTGVSQNPRHKITKRGQNVTFRCDPISEHNRLYWYRQTLGQGPEFLTYFQNEAQLEKSRLLSDRFSAERPKGSFSTLEIQRTEQGDSAMYLCASSIGTSGSEFFGPGTRLTVL.

This clonotype is deemed medium-sized. The V call is TRBV19, the J call TRBJ2-7, with D possibly TRBD1 on 7 matching bases. Germline values: CDR1 LNHDA, CDR2 SQIVND (reference sequence). V lost 5 bases and J 1 base, leaving 9 bases between the germline ends. The length of the CDR3 is 13 residues. As DNA, the CDR3 is TGTGCCAGTAGTGCGGGACAGTCCTACGAGCAGTACTTC. As protein: CASSAGQSYEQYF.

The chain has TRBV30 and TRBJ1-1; D may be TRBD1 (6 bases). V dropped 2 bases and J dropped 1 base, with 14 bases sitting between them. The CDR3 length is 15 residues. Germline V gene sequence: CDR1 GTSNPN, CDR2 SVGIG (reference sequence). The CDR3 loop is CAWSRGGGGNTEAFF. CDR3 nucleotide sequence: TGTGCCTGGAGTCGAGGGGGTGGTGGGAACACTGAAGCTTTCTTT. Full variable domain (rest looked up from reference TRBV30 and TRBJ1-1): SQTIHQWPATLVQPVGSPLSLECTVEGTSNPNLYWYRQAAGRGLQLLFYSVGIGQISSEVPQNLSASRPQDRQFILSSKKLLLSDSGFYLCAWSRGGGGNTEAFFGQGTRLTVV.

The chain carries TRBV20-1 and TRBJ2-7; weak D call: TRBD2 (5 bases). This CDR3 is built from 13 residues. Germline CDR1 is DFQATT and CDR2 is SNEGSKA (reference sequence). The V gene lost 3 bases and the J gene lost 6 bases, with 15 bases spanning the gap. The CDR3 loop reads CSARAGLWPEQYF. The CDR3 DNA follows: TGCAGTGCTAGGGCGGGCCTATGGCCCGAGCAGTACTTC.

V is TRBV12-3 or TRBV12-4 and J is TRBJ2-2, with D tentatively TRBD1 (6 bases). CDR3 length: 12 residues. V was trimmed by 6 bases and J by 7 bases, leaving 9 bases between them. The CDR3 region is CASRSGDGELFF. CDR3 nucleotide sequence: TGTGCCAGCAGATCAGGGGACGGGGAGCTGTTTTTT.

Here the CDR3 DNA reads TGTGTTACCAGCAGAGAGGCCAGCGATAGGAAGCCCCAGCATTTT. Translation gives CVTSREASDRKPQHF. The chain combines TRBV15 with TRBJ1-5; D uncertain. Germline CDR1 is LNHNV and CDR2 is YYDKDF (reference sequence). CDR3 size: 15 residues.

The chain has TRBV4-2 and TRBJ1-4; weak D call: TRBD1 (6 bases). Trimming shortened V by 2 bases and J by 8 bases, and 12 bases separated the two germline ends. This CDR3 is built from 14 residues. Germline CDR1 is LGHNA and CDR2 is YNFKEQ. Written as DNA, the CDR3 is TGTGCCAGCAGCCAATCGGGAGGGGGAGAAAAACTGTTTTTT. Amino acids: CASSQSGGGEKLFF.

This clonotype was found a few times. The chain carries TRBV7-2 and TRBJ1-4, with TRBD1 as a possible D gene (5 bases). Germline assignment: CDR1 SGHTA and CDR2 FQGNSA. The CDR3 runs 15 residues. Trimming took 2 bases from V and 8 from J, leaving 15 bases between them. The CDR3 nucleotides read TGTGCCAGCAGCTTACAGTCAGCCGGGGGGGAAAAACTGTTTTTT. It translates to CASSLQSAGGEKLFF.

This clonotype has only a few counts. The chain uses TRBV5-1 and TRBJ1-1; 7 bases agree with TRBD1. The germline V gene encodes CDR1 SGHRS and CDR2 YFSETQ. V shed 4 bases and J 3 bases; nucleotides not matched to a gene: 9. This CDR3 spans 15 amino acids. CDR3 in DNA: TGCGCCAGCAGCCCAACGACAGGGATGGACACTGAAGCTTTCTTT. This translates into CASSPTTGMDTEAFF.

The genes are TRBV7-9 and TRBJ1-6, with 9 bases identical to TRBD1. Trimming at V came to 4 bases and at J to 11 bases, leaving 15 bases not matched to a gene. Germline V gene lookup returns CDR1 SEHNR and CDR2 FQNEAQ (reference sequence). The CDR3 has 17 amino acids. The chain's CDR3 is CASSSGTGNNLFAPLHF. The CDR3 nucleotides read TGTGCCAGCAGCTCGGGGACAGGGAATAATTTATTCGCACCCCTCCACTTT. The full variable domain, completed using reference TRBV7-9 and TRBJ1-6, is DTGVSQNPRHKITKRGQNVTFRCDPISEHNRLYWYRQTLGQGPEFLTYFQNEAQLEKSRLLSDRFSAERPKGSFSTLEIQRTEQGDSAMYLCASSSGTGNNLFAPLHFGNGTRLTVT.

The rearrangement uses TRBV7-9 and TRBJ1-2; D possibly corresponds to TRBD1 (5 bases). The germline gives CDR1 SEHNR, CDR2 FQNEAQ (reference sequence). V was trimmed by 1 base and J by 4 bases, leaving 10 bases between them. This CDR3 region has 14 residues. CDR3 in amino acids: CASSLERGGYGYTF. Here the CDR3 DNA reads TGTGCCAGCAGCTTAGAGCGGGGGGGCTATGGCTACACCTTC.

The CDR3 sequence is CASSPAGAQPQHF. The CDR3 nucleotides read TGTGCCAGCTCACCCGCAGGGGCTCAGCCCCAGCATTTT. The chain employs TRBV18 and TRBJ1-5; tentative D call: TRBD1 (6 bases). Deletions cut 3 bases from V and 6 bases from J, with 9 bases between. The germline V gene encodes CDR1 KGHSH and CDR2 LQKENI. This CDR3 is 13 amino acids long.

This clonotype was seen a few times. The gene calls are TRBV6-4 and TRBJ2-1; maybe TRBD2 (5 bases). V lost 4 bases and J 4 bases, leaving 14 bases between the germline ends. Germline CDR1 reads MRHNA; CDR2 reads SNTAGT. CDR3 length: 15 amino acids. CDR3 DNA: TGTGCCAGCAGTGCCTCAGCGGTGACGTACAATGAGCAGTTCTTC. Amino acid sequence: CASSASAVTYNEQFF.

The V call is TRBV5-6, the J call TRBJ1-1, with D unclear. The CDR3 runs 12 residues. V was trimmed by 1 base and J by 7 bases, leaving 8 bases between them. Germline values: CDR1 SGHDT, CDR2 YYEEEE. CDR3 loop: CASSLWGYEAFF. Written as DNA, the CDR3 is TGTGCCAGCAGCTTGTGGGGATATGAAGCTTTCTTT.

This clonotype has more than one count but fewer than ten. The chain uses TRBV7-2 and TRBJ2-2; TRBD2 matches at 8 bases. V was clipped by 5 bases and J by 5 bases; unmatched bases: 10. This CDR3 region has 16 residues. Per the germline V gene, CDR1 is SGHTA and CDR2 is FQGNSA. The CDR3 sequence: CASSPTSGGGTGELFF. CDR3 DNA: TGTGCCAGCAGCCCCACAAGCGGGGGAGGGACCGGGGAGCTGTTTTTT.

The count of this clonotype is one. The chain employs TRBV7-9 and TRBJ1-4; D ambiguous. With 5 bases removed from V and 8 bases from J, the gap between germline ends came to 18 bases. The CDR3 has 15 amino acids. Per germline, CDR1 SEHNR and CDR2 FQNEAQ (reference sequence). The CDR3: CASSPQIVLGEKLFF. Written as DNA, the CDR3 is TGTGCCAGCAGCCCCCAAATCGTCCTGGGGGAAAAACTGTTTTTT.

This chain joins TRBV7-3 and TRBJ2-1; D remains unclear. The CDR3 is 12 amino acids. Germline V gene sequence: CDR1 SGHTA, CDR2 FQGTGA. Trimming removed 3 bases at V and 9 bases at J, with 9 bases between. The CDR3 loop is CASSFPGREQFF. DNA for the CDR3: TGTGCCAGCAGCTTCCCCGGGCGTGAGCAGTTCTTC.